A selection of T cell receptor beta chains follows, all from one sample in a study of cytomegalovirus exposure and HLA in healthy donors. Assay: immunoSEQ multiplex PCR; the TCRdb copy retains only in-frame clones and omits some. The table shows under 250,000 clones, with over 75% occurring only once. Sequencing was carried out using PBMCs. These receptors originate from a woman between 18 and 29 years old in good health and CMV-seropositive. Each CDR3 is given with its conserved first and last residue. D genes are given only for firm matches. Only part of the rows carry a size: once, few, many, or a class if the clone is expanded.

CASRGGSEAFF,TGTGCCAGCAGGGGGGGATCTGAAGCTTTCTTT,TRBJ1-1,11,TRBV28,NA,NA
CASRLDLSYRMGTGELFF,TGTGCCAGCAGGTTAGACCTCAGCTACAGGATGGGGACCGGGGAGCTGTTTTTT,TRBJ2-2,18,TRBV28,NA,few
CASTPGLAGGGEQFF,TGTGCCAGCACTCCGGGACTAGCGGGAGGGGGTGAGCAGTTCTTC,TRBJ2-1,15,TRBV2,TRBD2,NA
CASSLDNRRGDGYTF,TGTGCCAGCAGCTTGGATAACAGGAGGGGCGATGGCTACACCTTC,TRBJ1-2,15,TRBV5-6,NA,NA
CASSQDSPGRKLAGRYEQYF,TGTGCCAGCAGCCAAGATTCCCCCGGTAGGAAGCTAGCGGGAAGATACGAGCAGTACTTC,TRBJ2-7,20,TRBV14,TRBD2,NA
CASSQAGLAVIWGTDTQYF,TGTGCCAGCAGCCAAGCGGGACTAGCGGTTATTTGGGGCACAGATACGCAGTATTTT,TRBJ2-3,19,TRBV4-2,TRBD2,NA
CASSQEREAYNEQFF,TGTGCCAGCAGCCAAGAGCGGGAGGCCTACAATGAGCAGTTCTTC,TRBJ2-1,15,TRBV5-4,TRBD2,NA
CASSLARGSLSEAFF,TGTGCCAGCAGCTTAGCCAGGGGGTCTCTTTCTGAAGCTTTCTTT,TRBJ1-1,15,TRBV7-8,TRBD1,NA
CASSERSGGNYGYTF,TGTGCCAGCAGTGAAAGGTCAGGGGGCAACTATGGCTACACCTTC,TRBJ1-2,15,TRBV6-1,TRBD1,NA
CASSAHRGTYTGELFF,TGTGCCAGCAGCGCCCACAGGGGAACGTACACCGGGGAGCTGTTTTTT,TRBJ2-2,16,TRBV7-6,TRBD1,NA
CASSSRWTSGHGEQYF,TGTGCCAGCAGCTCCAGGTGGACTAGCGGACACGGGGAGCAGTACTTC,TRBJ2-7,16,TRBV7-6,TRBD2,NA
CASSLGGQPQHF,TGTGCCAGCAGTTTGGGAGGTCAGCCCCAGCATTTT,TRBJ1-5,12,TRBV28,NA,once
CASSRGGGNQPQHF,TGTGCCAGCAGCCGAGGGGGGGGAAATCAGCCCCAGCATTTT,TRBJ1-5,14,TRBV5-5,NA,NA
CASSSDYTEAFF,TGCGCCAGCAGCTCGGACTACACTGAAGCTTTCTTT,TRBJ1-1,12,TRBV5-1,NA,NA
CASSPFASSSSYEQYF,TGTGCCAGCAGCCCCTTTGCCAGTTCTAGCTCCTACGAGCAGTACTTC,TRBJ2-7,16,TRBV9,NA,NA
CASSAQETQYF,TGTGCCAGCAGCGCTCAAGAGACCCAGTACTTC,TRBJ2-5,11,TRBV9,NA,few
CASGLFLNTGELFF,TGTGCCAGCGGGCTGTTTTTGAACACCGGGGAGCTGTTTTTT,TRBJ2-2,14,TRBV9,NA,NA
CASSLVQGADTQYF,TGTGCCAGCAGCTTGGTCCAGGGGGCAGATACGCAGTATTTT,TRBJ2-3,14,TRBV5-4,TRBD1,NA
CASSLAVWTDTQYF,TGTGCCAGCAGTCTGGCCGTATGGACAGATACGCAGTATTTT,TRBJ2-3,14,TRBV28,NA,once
CASSLGQPSRDTIYF,TGCGCCAGCAGCTTGGGACAGCCGTCCAGGGACACCATATATTTT,TRBJ1-3,15,TRBV5-1,NA,NA
CASSVGQGAGEAFF,TGTGCCAGCAGCGTAGGACAGGGGGCTGGTGAAGCTTTCTTT,TRBJ1-1,14,TRBV9,TRBD1,NA
CASSLDGLDSNEQFF,TGTGCTAGCAGCTTAGATGGACTCGATTCGAATGAGCAGTTCTTC,TRBJ2-1,15,TRBV7-7,NA,NA
CSGETGMNTEAFF,TGCAGCGGGGAGACAGGAATGAACACTGAAGCTTTCTTT,TRBJ1-1,13,TRBV29-1,NA,NA
CASSAPTSGIYEQYF,TGTGCCAGCAGCGCCCCGACTAGCGGGATCTACGAGCAGTACTTC,TRBJ2-7,15,TRBV13,TRBD2,NA
CASSSGFNEQYF,TGTGCCAGCAGTTCGGGATTCAACGAGCAGTACTTC,TRBJ2-7,12,TRBV6-5,NA,NA
CASSELAGGKTDTQYF,TGTGCCAGCAGCGAGCTAGCGGGAGGCAAGACAGATACGCAGTATTTT,TRBJ2-3,16,TRBV9,TRBD2,once
CASSLGHRGKYTGELFF,TGTGCCAGCAGCTTGGGACACAGGGGGAAATACACCGGGGAGCTGTTTTTT,TRBJ2-2,17,TRBV7-8,TRBD1,NA
CASSPYGTAFRNTEAFF,TGTGCCAGCAGCCCGTACGGGACAGCCTTCCGGAACACTGAAGCTTTCTTT,TRBJ1-1,17,TRBV14,TRBD1,NA
CASSLRGRAETQYF,TGTGCCAGCAGTTTAAGGGGAAGGGCAGAGACCCAGTACTTC,TRBJ2-5,14,TRBV28,NA,NA
CATSRDPPPGHNEQFF,TGTGCCACCAGCAGAGACCCACCGCCTGGGCACAATGAGCAGTTCTTC,TRBJ2-1,16,TRBV15,NA,NA
CASSPPSRRTGGARGYTF,TGTGCCAGCTCACCACCGTCCAGACGGACAGGGGGCGCAAGAGGCTACACCTTC,TRBJ1-2,18,TRBV18,TRBD1,NA
CASSSTPAQHTEAFF,TGTGCCAGCAGCTCTACCCCAGCACAGCACACTGAAGCTTTCTTT,TRBJ1-1,15,TRBV7-9,NA,NA
CASSPQGGGNEQFF,TGTGCCAGCTCACCACAGGGAGGGGGCAATGAGCAGTTCTTC,TRBJ2-1,14,TRBV18,NA,NA
CASSLPITSGRNEQFF,TGTGCCAGCAGTTTACCGATCACTAGCGGGAGGAATGAGCAGTTCTTC,TRBJ2-1,16,TRBV27,TRBD2,NA
CASSPPPSGKGTDTQYF,TGTGCCAGCTCACCACCGCCTAGCGGGAAGGGGACAGATACGCAGTATTTT,TRBJ2-3,17,TRBV18,TRBD2,NA
CASSPDRGRGANVLTF,TGTGCCAGCAGTCCCGACAGGGGGCGGGGGGCCAACGTCCTGACTTTC,TRBJ2-6,16,TRBV27,TRBD1,once
CAWSDSGRVTGELFF,TGTGCCTGGAGTGATAGCGGGAGAGTCACCGGGGAGCTGTTTTTT,TRBJ2-2,15,TRBV30,TRBD2,many
CSVGLETVEQFF,TGCAGCGTTGGACTAGAAACGGTTGAGCAGTTCTTC,TRBJ2-1,12,TRBV29-1,NA,NA
CASSRGGSGANVLTF,TGTGCCAGCAGCCGGGGGGGCTCTGGGGCCAACGTCCTGACTTTC,TRBJ2-6,15,TRBV7-9,TRBD2,NA
CASSFYREETQYF,TGTGCCAGCAGCTTTTACAGGGAAGAGACCCAGTACTTC,TRBJ2-5,13,TRBV7-9,NA,NA
CASSVETWRTQYF,TGTGCCAGCAGCGTAGAGACCTGGAGAACCCAGTACTTC,TRBJ2-5,13,TRBV9,NA,NA
CASSTGLAGYTQYF,TGTGCCAGCAGCACAGGACTAGCGGGATATACGCAGTATTTT,TRBJ2-3,14,TRBV11-2,TRBD2,NA
CASSPNSGTANTEAFF,TGTGCCAGCTCACCAAATAGCGGGACAGCTAACACTGAAGCTTTCTTT,TRBJ1-1,16,TRBV18,TRBD1,NA
CASSLGPGGLSEQFF,TGTGCCAGCAGCTTAGGACCGGGAGGGCTCAGTGAGCAGTTCTTC,TRBJ2-1,15,TRBV7-9,TRBD2,NA
CASSLASAGYEQYF,TGCGCCAGCAGCTTGGCGTCGGCAGGCTACGAGCAGTACTTC,TRBJ2-7,14,TRBV5-1,NA,NA
CASSHATGGRTEAFF,TGCGCCAGCAGCCATGCTACAGGGGGCAGGACTGAAGCTTTCTTT,TRBJ1-1,15,TRBV5-1,TRBD1,NA
CSSRQASPDTEAFF,TGCAGCTCTAGACAGGCGTCCCCCGACACTGAAGCTTTCTTT,TRBJ1-1,14,TRBV29-1,NA,few
CAWSVNGGNTEAFF,TGTGCCTGGAGTGTAAACGGTGGGAACACTGAAGCTTTCTTT,TRBJ1-1,14,TRBV30,NA,NA
CASSPRMFATGELFF,TGTGCCAGCAGTCCGCGGATGTTCGCCACCGGGGAGCTGTTTTTT,TRBJ2-2,15,TRBV27,NA,NA
CATSRRLAGVWNTEAFF,TGTGCCACCAGCAGACGTCTCGCCGGGGTTTGGAACACTGAAGCTTTCTTT,TRBJ1-1,17,TRBV15,NA,NA
CASRPRTGSTEAFF,TGTGCCAGCAGGCCACGGACAGGGTCCACTGAAGCTTTCTTT,TRBJ1-1,14,TRBV6-1,TRBD1,NA